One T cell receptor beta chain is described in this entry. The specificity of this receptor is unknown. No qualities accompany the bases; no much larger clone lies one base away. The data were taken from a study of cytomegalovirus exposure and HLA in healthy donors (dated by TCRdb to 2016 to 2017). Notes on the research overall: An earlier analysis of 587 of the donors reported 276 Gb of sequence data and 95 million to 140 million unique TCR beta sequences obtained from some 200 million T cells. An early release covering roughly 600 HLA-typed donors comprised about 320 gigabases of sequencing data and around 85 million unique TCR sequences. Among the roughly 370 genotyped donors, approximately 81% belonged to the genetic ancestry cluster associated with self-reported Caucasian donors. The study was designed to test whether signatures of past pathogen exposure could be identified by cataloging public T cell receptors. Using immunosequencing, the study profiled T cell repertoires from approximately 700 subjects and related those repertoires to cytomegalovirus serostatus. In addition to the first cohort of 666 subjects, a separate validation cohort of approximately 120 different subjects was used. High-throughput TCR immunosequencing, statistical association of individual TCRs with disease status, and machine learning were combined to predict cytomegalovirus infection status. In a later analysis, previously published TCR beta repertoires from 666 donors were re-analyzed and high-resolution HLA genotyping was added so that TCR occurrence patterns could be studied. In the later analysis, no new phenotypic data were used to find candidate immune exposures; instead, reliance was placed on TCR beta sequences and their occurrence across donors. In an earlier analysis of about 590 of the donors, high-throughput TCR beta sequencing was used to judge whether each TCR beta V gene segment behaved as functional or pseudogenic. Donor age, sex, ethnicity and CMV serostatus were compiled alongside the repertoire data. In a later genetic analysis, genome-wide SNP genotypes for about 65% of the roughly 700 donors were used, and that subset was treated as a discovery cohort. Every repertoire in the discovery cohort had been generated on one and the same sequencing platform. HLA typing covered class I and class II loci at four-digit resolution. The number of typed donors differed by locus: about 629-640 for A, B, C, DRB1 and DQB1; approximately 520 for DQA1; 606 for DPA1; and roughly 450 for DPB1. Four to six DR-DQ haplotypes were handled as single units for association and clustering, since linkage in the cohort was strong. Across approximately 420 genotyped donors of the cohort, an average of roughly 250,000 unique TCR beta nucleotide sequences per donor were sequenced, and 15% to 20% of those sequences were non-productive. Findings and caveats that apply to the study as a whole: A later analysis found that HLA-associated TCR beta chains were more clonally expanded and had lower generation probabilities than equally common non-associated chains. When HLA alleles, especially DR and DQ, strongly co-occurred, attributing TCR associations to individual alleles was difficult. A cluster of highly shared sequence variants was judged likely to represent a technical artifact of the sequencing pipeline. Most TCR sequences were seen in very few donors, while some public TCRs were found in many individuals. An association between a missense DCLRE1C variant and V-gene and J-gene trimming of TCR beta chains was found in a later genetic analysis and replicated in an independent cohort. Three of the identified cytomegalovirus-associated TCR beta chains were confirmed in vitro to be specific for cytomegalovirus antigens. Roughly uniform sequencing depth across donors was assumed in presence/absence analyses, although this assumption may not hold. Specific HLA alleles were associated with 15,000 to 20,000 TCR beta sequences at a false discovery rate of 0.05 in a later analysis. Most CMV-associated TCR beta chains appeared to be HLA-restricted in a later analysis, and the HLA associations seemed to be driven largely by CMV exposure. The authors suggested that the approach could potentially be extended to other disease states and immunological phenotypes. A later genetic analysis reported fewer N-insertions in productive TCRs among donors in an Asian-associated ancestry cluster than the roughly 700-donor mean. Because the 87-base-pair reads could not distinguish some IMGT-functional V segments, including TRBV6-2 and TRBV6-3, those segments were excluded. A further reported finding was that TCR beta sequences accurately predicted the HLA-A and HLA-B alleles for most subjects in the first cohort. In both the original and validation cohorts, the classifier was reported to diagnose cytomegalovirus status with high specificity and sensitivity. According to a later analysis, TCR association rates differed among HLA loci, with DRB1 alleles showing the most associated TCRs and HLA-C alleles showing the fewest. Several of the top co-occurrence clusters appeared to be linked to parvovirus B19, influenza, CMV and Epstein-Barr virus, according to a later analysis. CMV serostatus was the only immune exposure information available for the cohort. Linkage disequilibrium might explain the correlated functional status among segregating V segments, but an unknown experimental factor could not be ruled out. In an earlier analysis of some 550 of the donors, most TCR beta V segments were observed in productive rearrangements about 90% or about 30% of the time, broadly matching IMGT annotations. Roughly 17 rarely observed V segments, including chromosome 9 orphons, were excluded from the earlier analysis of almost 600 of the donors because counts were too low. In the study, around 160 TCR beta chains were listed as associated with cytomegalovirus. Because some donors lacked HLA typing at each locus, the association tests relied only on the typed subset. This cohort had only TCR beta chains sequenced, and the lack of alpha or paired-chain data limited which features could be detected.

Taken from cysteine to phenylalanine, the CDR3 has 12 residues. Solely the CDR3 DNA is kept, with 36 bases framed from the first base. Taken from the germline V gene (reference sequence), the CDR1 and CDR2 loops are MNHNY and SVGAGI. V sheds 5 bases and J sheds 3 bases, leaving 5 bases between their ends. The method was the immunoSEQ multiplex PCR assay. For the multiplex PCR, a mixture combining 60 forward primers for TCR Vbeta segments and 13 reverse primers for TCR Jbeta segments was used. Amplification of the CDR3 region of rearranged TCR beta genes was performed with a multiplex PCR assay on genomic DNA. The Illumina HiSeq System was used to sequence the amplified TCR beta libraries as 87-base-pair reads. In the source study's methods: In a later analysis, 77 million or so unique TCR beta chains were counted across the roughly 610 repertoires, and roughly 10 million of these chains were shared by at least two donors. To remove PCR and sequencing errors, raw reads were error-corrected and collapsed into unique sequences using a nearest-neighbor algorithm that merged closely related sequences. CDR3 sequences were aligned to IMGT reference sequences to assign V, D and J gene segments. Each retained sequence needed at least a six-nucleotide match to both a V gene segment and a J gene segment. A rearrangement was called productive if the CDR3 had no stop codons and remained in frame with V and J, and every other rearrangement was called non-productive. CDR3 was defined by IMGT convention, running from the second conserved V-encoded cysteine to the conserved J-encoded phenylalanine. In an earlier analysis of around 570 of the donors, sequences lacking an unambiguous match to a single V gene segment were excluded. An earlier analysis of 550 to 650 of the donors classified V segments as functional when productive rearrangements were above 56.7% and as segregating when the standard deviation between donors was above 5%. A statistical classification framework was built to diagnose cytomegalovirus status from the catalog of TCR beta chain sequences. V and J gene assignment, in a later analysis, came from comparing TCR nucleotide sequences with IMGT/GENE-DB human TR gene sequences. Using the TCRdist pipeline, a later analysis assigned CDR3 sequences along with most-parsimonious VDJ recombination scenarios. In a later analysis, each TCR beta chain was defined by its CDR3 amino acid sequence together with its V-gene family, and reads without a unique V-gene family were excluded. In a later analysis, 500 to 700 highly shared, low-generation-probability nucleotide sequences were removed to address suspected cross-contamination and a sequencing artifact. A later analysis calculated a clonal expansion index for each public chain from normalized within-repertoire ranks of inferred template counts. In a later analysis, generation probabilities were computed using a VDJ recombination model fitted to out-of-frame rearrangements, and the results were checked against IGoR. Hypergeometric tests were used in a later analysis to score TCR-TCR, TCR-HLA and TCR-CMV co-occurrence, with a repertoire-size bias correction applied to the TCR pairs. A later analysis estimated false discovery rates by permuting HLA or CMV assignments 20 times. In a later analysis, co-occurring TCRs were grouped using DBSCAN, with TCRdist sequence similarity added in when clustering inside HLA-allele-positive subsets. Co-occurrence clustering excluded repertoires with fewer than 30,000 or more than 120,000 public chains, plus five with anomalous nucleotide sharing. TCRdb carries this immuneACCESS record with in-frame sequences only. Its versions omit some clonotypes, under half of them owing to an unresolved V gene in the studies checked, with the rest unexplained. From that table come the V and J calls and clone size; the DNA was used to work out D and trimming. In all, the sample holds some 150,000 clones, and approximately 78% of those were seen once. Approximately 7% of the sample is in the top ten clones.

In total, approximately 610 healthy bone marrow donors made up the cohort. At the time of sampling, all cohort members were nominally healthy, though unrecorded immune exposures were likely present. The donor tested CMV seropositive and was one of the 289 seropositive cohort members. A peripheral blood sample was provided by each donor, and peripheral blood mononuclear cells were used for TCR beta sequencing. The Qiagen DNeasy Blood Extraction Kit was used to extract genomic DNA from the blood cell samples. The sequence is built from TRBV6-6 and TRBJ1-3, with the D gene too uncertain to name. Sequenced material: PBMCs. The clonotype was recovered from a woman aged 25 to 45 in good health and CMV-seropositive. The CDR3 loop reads CASSGGGNTIYF. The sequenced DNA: TGTGCCAGCAGTGGAGGTGGAAACACCATATATTTT.